Following are 2 T cell receptor beta chains from one sample sequenced in a study of blood T cells in healthy people across ages. Next came a second PCR, run for about 6 to 11 cycles, which used a sample-barcoded 5' primer along with a J-beta primer mix. TCRdb re-called the 5' RACE reads through MiXCR, storing one row per CDR3 protein. This sample has 700,000 or so distinct CDR3 sequences, with approximately 40% found just once. The specimen was blood. The receptors derive from a man aged 80 or over in good health.

J is TRBJ2-5 and V is TRBV20-1, with D uncertain. The ends were cut back, 6 bases at V and 1 base at J, with 12 bases in the middle. The germline CDR1 and CDR2 sequences are DFQATT and SNEGSKA (reference sequence). The CDR3 spans 13 residues. CDR3 sequence: CSAASNLQETQYF. The CDR3 DNA reads as TGCAGTGCAGCAAGCAACCTCCAAGAGACCCAGTACTTC.

In this sample, this clonotype turned up a few times. The chain couples TRBV6-4 to TRBJ2-5, with 9 bases that match TRBD2. The V and J ends lost 6 bases and 5 bases, in that order; junction bases with no gene match: 4. The CDR3 consists of 13 residues. Germline values: CDR1 MRHNA, CDR2 SNTAGT. The CDR3 loop is CASSYTSGETQYF. The CDR3, as DNA: TGTGCCAGCAGCTATACTAGCGGGGAGACCCAGTACTTC.